The 16 T cell receptor beta chains listed next were all sequenced from one sample in a study of early T cells in non-severe SARS-CoV-2 infection. One entry per CDR3 protein results from TCRdb running MiXCR on the 5' RACE reads. This sample has 65,000 to 85,000 distinct CDR3 sequences, with less than 20% found just once. Sequenced sample: whole blood. These receptors were collected from an adult who was a healthcare worker with PCR-confirmed SARS-CoV-2 infection or an uninfected control (not recorded which).

Ten or more counts support this clonotype. J is TRBJ2-7 and V is TRBV20-1; 8 nucleotides match TRBD2. V shed 4 bases and J 5 bases; nucleotides not matched to a gene: 7. Germline V CDR1 and CDR2: DFQATT, SNEGSKA (reference sequence). The CDR3 loop spans 13 amino acids. The CDR3: CSAMGTRYHEQYF. The CDR3 region has the DNA TGCAGTGCTATGGGGACTAGGTACCACGAGCAGTACTTC.

The V gene is TRBV4-2, the J gene TRBJ1-6, with D uncertain. Germline-derived CDR1 and CDR2 are LGHNA and YNFKEQ. This CDR3 has 12 residues. V lost 5 bases to trimming and J lost 7 bases, with 6 bases between them. CDR3 bases: TGTGCCAGCAGCTCCACGAATTCACCCCTCCACTTT. Protein: CASSSTNSPLHF.

This chain joins TRBV20-1 and TRBJ2-1, with 13 bases that match TRBD2. Germline CDR1 and CDR2: DFQATT and SNEGSKA (reference sequence). V was pared by 2 bases and J by 12 bases, with 7 bases of the junction left unmatched. CDR3 length: 14 amino acids. The CDR3 region has the DNA TGCAGTGCTAGAACTAGCGGGAGGGCCGATGGGCAGTTCTTC. This gives the protein CSARTSGRADGQFF.

The genes are TRBV28 and TRBJ2-7; D gene unclear. CDR1 and CDR2 from the germline V gene are MDHEN and SYDVKM. CDR3 length: 13 residues. V was clipped by 6 bases and J by 3 bases, with 12 bases between them. DNA for the CDR3: TGTGCCAGCAGCATGGACGCGGTCTACGAGCAGTACTTC. It specifies CASSMDAVYEQYF. The variable domain in full, with the rest retrieved from reference TRBV28 and TRBJ2-7, is DVKVTQSSRYLVKRTGEKVFLECVQDMDHENMFWYRQDPGLGLRLIYFSYDVKMKEKGDIPEGYSVSREKKERFSLILESASTNQTSMYLCASSMDAVYEQYFGPGTRLTVT.

This clonotype was counted many times. The chain combines TRBV9 with TRBJ1-2; 9 nucleotides agree with TRBD1. V gave up 4 bases and J gave up 8 bases; unmatched junction bases: 6. Germline CDR1 is SGDLS and CDR2 is YYNGEE. This CDR3 region has 13 residues. CDR3 sequence: CASSPTGGYGYTF. The CDR3 coding sequence is TGTGCCAGCAGCCCTACAGGGGGCTACGGCTACACCTTC.

This clonotype was recorded a few times. The chain couples TRBV5-5 to TRBJ1-1, with a weak D call TRBD1 (5 bases). Germline loops: CDR1 SGHKS, CDR2 YYEKEE (reference sequence). V lost 4 bases, J lost 3 bases, and 13 bases lay in between. The CDR3 spans 14 residues. CDR3 sequence reads: CASSIRDGYTEAFF. In DNA, the CDR3 is TGTGCCAGCAGCATCCGGGACGGCTACACTGAAGCTTTCTTT.

The chain links TRBV7-2 to TRBJ1-1, with D possibly TRBD1 on 5 matching bases. The length of the CDR3 is 13 residues. V lost 1 base and J 8 bases, leaving 11 bases between the germline ends. Germline CDR1 is SGHTA and CDR2 is FQGNSA. The CDR3: CASSLVVGREAFF. CDR3 sequence (DNA): TGTGCCAGCAGCTTAGTTGTGGGGCGAGAAGCTTTCTTT.

This clonotype was observed a few times. The chain links TRBV7-2 to TRBJ2-3; D gene ambiguous. Germline-derived CDR1 and CDR2 are SGHTA and FQGNSA. The V end was cut by 7 bases, the J end by 4 bases, with 9 bases between. The CDR3 runs 12 residues. The CDR3, as DNA: TGTGCCAGCACCTACGGATCAGATACGCAGTATTTT. This gives the protein CASTYGSDTQYF.

The chain carries TRBV27 and TRBJ2-1; possibly TRBD2 for D (6 bases). The CDR3 covers 16 residues. Trimming stripped 0 bases from V and 0 bases from J, with 9 bases between. The V gene's germline CDR1 is MNHEY and CDR2 SMNVEV (reference sequence). CDR3 amino acids: CASSLSVAASYNEQFF. The DNA of the CDR3 is TGTGCCAGCAGTTTATCAGTAGCGGCCTCCTACAATGAGCAGTTCTTC.

This clonotype has ten or more counts. This chain links TRBV2 with TRBJ2-7; D remains unclear. CDR3 size: 13 residues. Looked up from germline, CDR1 is SNHLY and CDR2 is FYNNEI. V was pared by 6 bases and J by 3 bases, with 12 bases between. DNA for the CDR3: TGTGCCAGCAGGGCCGTTGTACTCTACGAGCAGTACTTC. Encoded protein: CASRAVVLYEQYF.

The chain combines TRBV4-2 with TRBJ2-7, with 10 bases that match TRBD2. CDR3 length equals 16 residues. V trimming: 0 bases; J trimming: 2 bases; junction bases outside the gene matches: 4. Germline CDR1 reads LGHNA; CDR2 reads YNFKEQ. CDR3 in amino acids: CASSQDLGLATYEQYF. DNA of the CDR3: TGTGCCAGCAGCCAAGATCTGGGACTAGCGACCTACGAGCAGTACTTC.

In this sample, this clonotype turned up a few times. The rearrangement joins TRBV6-1 to TRBJ2-3; TRBD1 agrees at 9 bases. The CDR3 contains 15 residues. CDR1 and CDR2 (germline): MNHNS, SASEGT. With V trimmed by 9 bases and J by 3 bases, 10 bases remained unmatched. The CDR3: CASTPGQGRTDTQYF. DNA for the CDR3: TGTGCCAGTACCCCGGGACAGGGTAGGACAGATACGCAGTATTTT.

Only a few counts were recorded for this clonotype. The CDR3 region is CSAAYSGTGATDTQYF. As DNA, the CDR3 is TGCAGTGCTGCGTACTCCGGGACAGGGGCGACAGATACGCAGTATTTT. V gene TRBV20-1 combines with J gene TRBJ2-3; TRBD1 matches 10 bases. This CDR3 has 16 amino acids. CDR1 is DFQATT, CDR2 SNEGSKA, per germline (reference sequence). The V segment lost 5 bases and the J segment 3 bases; nucleotides outside the gene matches: 11.

The chain joins TRBV20-1 to TRBJ2-3; TRBD1 matches 9 bases. The CDR3 covers 13 residues. Germline V CDR1 and CDR2: DFQATT, SNEGSKA (reference sequence). The trim removed 5 bases at V and 4 bases at J, leaving 4 bases unmatched. CDR3 sequence: CSAGTGQADTQYF. The CDR3 DNA is TGCAGTGCTGGGACAGGGCAAGCAGATACGCAGTATTTT.

The chain recombines TRBV7-9 with TRBJ2-1, with TRBD1 matching over 9 bases. The J segment lost 5 bases and the V segment lost 1 base, leaving 0 bases of the junction unmatched. Germline lookup yields CDR1 SEHNR and CDR2 FQNEAQ (reference sequence). The CDR3 totals 14 residues. The CDR3 bases are TGTGCCAGCAGCTTAGGGACAGGGGACAATGAGCAGTTCTTC. Translation gives CASSLGTGDNEQFF.

This clonotype came up a few times. The chain has TRBV3-1 and TRBJ2-7; D gene unclear. Per germline, CDR1 LGHDT and CDR2 YNNKEL (reference sequence). Trimming pared 5 bases from V and 2 bases from J, leaving 4 bases between. The CDR3 totals 11 residues. The CDR3 bases are TGTGCCAGCAGCAGAACCTACGAGCAGTACTTC. Protein: CASSRTYEQYF.